This TCR beta chain was observed in a study of T-cell memory formation after mild COVID-19. Study results and limitations: Some SARS-CoV-2-responding clones were already detected in memory before infection. Among CD4+ contracting clones, most were CM and EM, and CD8+ ones EMRA. The study found balanced CD4/CD8 in clones contracting day 15 to 85 and a CD4+ lean in later expanders.

With constant-segment primers, 5'RACE yielded cDNA libraries of TCR alpha and TCR beta that carried sample barcodes and UMIs. TCRdb recomputed calls from the 5' RACE reads with MiXCR, one row per CDR3 protein. The table shows around 250,000 distinct CDR3 sequences, with 15% to 20% occurring only once. Germline CDR1 reads MDHEN; CDR2 reads SYDVKM. The CDR3 extends over 15 amino acids. For this clonotype: As yet, its antigen is unknown. An end of the junction differs from the germline gene, which may be a read error.

The sequenced sample was PBMCs or a T cell subset sorted from them (not recorded which). The receptor was derived from a man in his late teens or twenties who had mild COVID-19 (a few samples of this study predate the infection). Cell type and time point are not known. The rearrangement links TRBV28 to TRBJ2-1; possibly TRBD1 or TRBD2 for D (5 bases each). The CDR3 nucleotides are TGTGCCAGCATTTTACATCCCGGGACCAACAATGAGCAGTTCTTC. This translates into CASILHPGTNNEQFF.